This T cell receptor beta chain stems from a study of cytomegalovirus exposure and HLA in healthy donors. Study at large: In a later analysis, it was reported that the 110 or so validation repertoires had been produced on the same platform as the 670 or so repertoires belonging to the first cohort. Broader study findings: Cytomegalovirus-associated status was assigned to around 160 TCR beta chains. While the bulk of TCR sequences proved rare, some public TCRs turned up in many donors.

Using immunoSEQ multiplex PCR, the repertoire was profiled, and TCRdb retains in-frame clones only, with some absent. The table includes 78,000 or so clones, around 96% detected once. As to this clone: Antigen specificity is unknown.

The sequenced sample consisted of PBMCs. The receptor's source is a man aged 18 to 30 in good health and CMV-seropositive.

The CDR3 DNA sequence: TGTGCCAGCAGTGACCCCGGGACAGGGCTCTTTGGCTACACCTTC. It yields the protein CASSDPGTGLFGYTF. The chain carries TRBV6-1 and TRBJ1-2; TRBD1 matches at 9 bases. Germline trimming cut 3 bases from V and 7 bases from J; bases unmatched to any gene: 9. Germline V gene data show CDR1 as MNHNS and CDR2 as SASEGT. CDR3 length equals 15 residues.